This T cell receptor beta chain emerged from a study of shared T cell receptors in the human thymus. This CDR3 is 17 amino acids long. V shed 5 bases, J shed 3 bases, and the junction held 8 bases outside the gene matches. Germline V gene data show CDR1 as SQVTM and CDR2 as ANQGSEA. The repertoire was sequenced with immunoSEQ multiplex PCR; TCRdb's copy has only in-frame clones and lacks some. The data contain 450,000 to 650,000 clones, approximately 80% of them singletons. These data also featured in a second study, about human thymus T cells. Per that study: Donation was from healthy Finnish infants who were having corrective surgery that addressed congenital heart defects. Thymus pieces cut out during corrective heart surgery were the tissue that was used. Thymic repertoires of unrelated individuals were reported in related research to overlap highly.

The sequenced sample was thymocytes. This rearrangement joins TRBV29-1 to TRBJ2-2; 14 bases are a match to TRBD2. This clonotype originated in a boy under two years old with a congenital heart defect. CDR3 coding DNA: TGCAGCGTTCCGGGACTAGCGGGAGCAATGGACACCGGGGAGCTGTTTTTT. The encoded protein is CSVPGLAGAMDTGELFF.